The 30 T cell receptor beta chains reported below all come from one sample, sequenced in a study of beta chain features in type 1 diabetes (dated by TCRdb to the late 2010s). The full study reports these points: A moderate but significant shortening of TCRB CDR3 length was observed in type 1 diabetes patients in all four CD4+ subsets.

The antigens these receptors bind are not known. The library was built by means of the immunoSEQ multiplex PCR assay. The entire isolated RNA was reverse transcribed using the High Capacity cDNA Reverse Transcription Kit, and thus expressed TCRB transcripts were sequenced. As stored in TCRdb, this immuneACCESS dataset retains in-frame rearrangements with V and J assigned. A fraction of the clones does not appear; measured against another copy, unresolved V genes explain less than half of the discrepancy, and the remainder lacks a known reason. The sample has about 340,000 clones on record, roughly 12% of them singletons. Jointly, the top ten make up roughly 0.015% of the sample. The sample was naive CD4+ T cells from blood. Explained via the paper, the cell subset or site label denotes: true naive CD4+ T cells. Receptor source: a woman younger than 35 with type 1 diabetes.

This clone was detected only a few times. V is TRBV19 and J is TRBJ1-1; no reliable D call. The CDR3 is 15 residues long. Germline V gene data show CDR1 as LNHDA and CDR2 as SQIVND (reference sequence). V lost 5 bases to trimming and J lost 0 bases, with 13 bases between them. CDR3 in amino acids: CASSEEGRVNTEAFF. In DNA, the CDR3 is TGTGCCAGTAGTGAGGAGGGCCGGGTGAACACTGAAGCTTTCTTT.

The chain combines TRBV7-7 with TRBJ2-1; 13 bases are a match to TRBD2. V dropped 3 bases and J dropped 7; count of bases not matched to a gene: 9. CDR3 size: 17 residues. The V gene's germline CDR1 is SSHAT and CDR2 FNYEAQ (reference sequence). The CDR3 DNA sequence: TGTGCCAGCAGCTTGGGACTAGCGGGATCTACAGGGAATGAGCAGTTCTTC. Translated: CASSLGLAGSTGNEQFF.

This rearrangement joins TRBV7-2 to TRBJ1-2; unclear D gene. The CDR3 has 14 residues. Germline CDR1 reads SGHTA; CDR2 reads FQGNSA. Trimming took 5 bases from V and 0 from J, leaving 10 bases between them. DNA for the CDR3: TGTGCCAGCAGCACAGCCTACACTAACTATGGCTACACCTTC. Protein sequence: CASSTAYTNYGYTF.

The table lists this clone with a few counts. This chain connects TRBV5-4 to TRBJ2-1; 9 nucleotides line up with TRBD2. There are 15 residues in the CDR3. Germline assignment: CDR1 SGHNT and CDR2 YYREEE (reference sequence). V shed 0 bases and J 2 bases; nucleotides not matched to a gene: 0. This CDR3 reads CASSLASGTYNEQFF. The CDR3 DNA reads as TGTGCCAGCAGCTTGGCTAGCGGGACCTACAATGAGCAGTTCTTC.

In its sample, this clone was seen a few times. J is TRBJ2-1 and V is TRBV7-2; tentative D call: TRBD1 (5 bases). The V and J ends lost 4 bases and 0 bases respectively, with 10 bases between them. The germline CDR1 and CDR2 sequences are SGHTA and FQGNSA. The length of the CDR3 is 15 residues. Here the CDR3 reads CASSSDSFSYNEQFF. CDR3 coding DNA: TGTGCCAGCAGCTCCGACAGCTTCTCCTACAATGAGCAGTTCTTC. The full variable domain, its missing parts supplied by reference TRBV7-2 and TRBJ2-1, is GAGVSQSPSNKVTEKGKDVELRCDPISGHTALYWYRQSLGQGLEFLIYFQGNSAPDKSGLPSDRFSAERTGGSVSTLTIQRTQQEDSAVYLCASSSDSFSYNEQFFGPGTRLTVL.

This clone was picked up a small number of times. The chain uses TRBV27 and TRBJ1-5, with 8 bases matching TRBD1. This CDR3 has 14 residues. The V gene end was trimmed by 8 bases and the J gene end by 5 bases; junction bases not matched to a gene: 8. Germline V gene lookup returns CDR1 MNHEY and CDR2 SMNVEV (reference sequence). CDR3 bases: TGTGCCAGCGGACCAGGGGGCAGGGATCAGCCCCAGCATTTT. It specifies CASGPGGRDQPQHF.

A few counts support this clone. The chain combines TRBV27 with TRBJ1-1; TRBD1 might be the D (5 bases). CDR1 and CDR2 (germline): MNHEY, SMNVEV (reference sequence). The CDR3 has 13 amino acids. Trimming shortened V by 5 bases and J by 2 bases, and 9 bases separated the two germline ends. CDR3 residues: CASSRGGNTEAFF. The CDR3 DNA follows: TGTGCCAGCAGTAGGGGTGGAAACACTGAAGCTTTCTTT.

The V call is TRBV18, the J call TRBJ2-1, with 9 nucleotides matching TRBD1. Germline V gene lookup returns CDR1 KGHSH and CDR2 LQKENI. The CDR3 runs to 15 residues. After removal of 2 bases from V and 4 bases from J, the junction contained 3 bases not matched to a gene. In DNA form, the CDR3 reads TGTGCCAGCTCACCATTACAGGGGGCGTACAATGAGCAGTTCTTC. Protein product: CASSPLQGAYNEQFF.

This clone was detected only a few times. The V and J genes are TRBV4-1 and TRBJ1-2; D unresolved. The V end lost 1 base, the J end lost 8 bases, and 14 bases lay between the germline ends. The V gene's germline CDR1 is MGHRA and CDR2 YSYEKL. CDR3 length: 14 amino acids. CDR3 protein: CASSQAVQVGGYTF. Here the CDR3 DNA reads TGCGCCAGCAGCCAAGCTGTTCAGGTTGGAGGCTACACCTTC.

This clone was counted between two and nine times. This chain uses TRBV6-5 with TRBJ1-2; TRBD1 matches at 8 bases. The CDR3 runs to 15 residues. CDR1 MNHEY and CDR2 SVGAGI come from the germline V gene. J lost 2 bases, V lost 4 bases, and 6 bases had no gene match. The CDR3: CASSLTGAPNYGYTF. The DNA for the CDR3 is TGTGCCAGCAGTTTGACAGGGGCGCCGAACTATGGCTACACCTTC.

Only a few counts were recorded for this clone. The V call is TRBV10-3, the J call TRBJ1-2; D is uncertain. In germline, CDR1 is ENHRY, CDR2 SYGVKD. The V and J ends lost 0 bases and 8 bases respectively, with 13 bases between them. The CDR3 runs 14 residues. CDR3 protein: CAISESGGRQGYTF. CDR3 DNA sequence: TGTGCCATCAGTGAGTCGGGAGGGCGACAAGGCTACACCTTC.

The genes are TRBV5-1 and TRBJ1-1; D unclear. V was shortened by 2 bases and J by 3 bases, with 17 bases between the two germline ends. CDR3 length: 16 amino acids. Germline loops: CDR1 SGHRS, CDR2 YFSETQ. The chain's CDR3 is CASSLRGGPGDTEAFF. The CDR3 DNA reads TGCGCCAGCAGCTTACGTGGCGGGCCTGGGGACACTGAAGCTTTCTTT.

This chain links TRBV28 with TRBJ1-1, with a possible D match to TRBD1 (5 bases). Germline-derived CDR1 and CDR2 are MDHEN and SYDVKM. The CDR3 is made up of 15 amino acids. Trimming removed 5 bases at V and 1 base at J, with 14 bases between. The DNA of the CDR3 is TGTGCCAGCAGTATTCATTCAGGGCGGAACACTGAAGCTTTCTTT. Translated: CASSIHSGRNTEAFF. The full variable domain, completed using reference TRBV28 and TRBJ1-1, is DVKVTQSSRYLVKRTGEKVFLECVQDMDHENMFWYRQDPGLGLRLIYFSYDVKMKEKGDIPEGYSVSREKKERFSLILESASTNQTSMYLCASSIHSGRNTEAFFGQGTRLTVV.

This clone has more than one count but fewer than ten. The V and J genes are TRBV5-1 and TRBJ2-5, with D perhaps TRBD2 (6 bases). The ends were cut back, 0 bases at V and 1 base at J, with 7 bases in the middle. The CDR3 is 14 amino acids. Per germline, CDR1 SGHRS and CDR2 YFSETQ. CDR3 nucleotide sequence: TGCGCCAGCAGCTTGGGGGACTTCCAAGAGACCCAGTACTTC. Encoded protein: CASSLGDFQETQYF.

The chain recombines TRBV18 with TRBJ2-3; a weak D match, TRBD2 (5 bases). In germline, CDR1 is KGHSH, CDR2 LQKENI. The CDR3 runs 14 residues. V lost 4 bases to trimming and J lost 2 bases, with 10 bases between them. CDR3 DNA sequence: TGTGCCAGCTCACTTCCGGGATTCACAGATACGCAGTATTTT. Protein product: CASSLPGFTDTQYF.

There are a few counts of this clone. V gene TRBV29-1 combines with J gene TRBJ1-2; 7 bases fit TRBD1. J lost 7 bases, V lost 3 bases, and 11 bases had no gene match. CDR3 length equals 14 residues. Germline lookup yields CDR1 SQVTM and CDR2 ANQGSEA. The CDR3 bases are TGCAGCGTTGAGGATTACAGGGGTTACGCTGGCTACACCTTC. This sequence encodes CSVEDYRGYAGYTF.

This clone was found a few times. The rearrangement uses TRBV19 and TRBJ2-1; 9 bases fit TRBD2. The V gene's germline CDR1 is LNHDA and CDR2 SQIVND (reference sequence). Unmatched junction bases numbered 7, after V lost 1 base and J lost 9 bases. The CDR3 consists of 15 residues. The CDR3 region has the DNA TGTGCCAGTAGTATAGCTAGCGGGAAGGGAATTGAGCAGTTCTTC. Protein: CASSIASGKGIEQFF.

The chain has TRBV11-1 and TRBJ2-2, with a tentative D call TRBD2 (6 bases). CDR1 and CDR2 (germline): SGHAT, FQDESV (reference sequence). The CDR3 totals 15 residues. The V gene lost 8 bases and the J gene lost 2 bases, with 15 bases spanning the gap. The CDR3 coding sequence is TGTGCCAGCCATTTGGGGGGTCCCAACACCGGGGAGCTGTTTTTT. Encoded protein: CASHLGGPNTGELFF. The whole variable domain, remainder taken from reference TRBV11-1 and TRBJ2-2, is EAEVAQSPRYKITEKSQAVAFWCDPISGHATLYWYRQILGQGPELLVQFQDESVVDDSQLPKDRFSAERLKGVDSTLKIQPAELGDSAMYLCASHLGGPNTGELFFGEGSRLTVL.

The CDR3: CASSQVIAPGELFF. The DNA for the CDR3 is TGCGCCAGCAGCCAAGTCATAGCCCCCGGGGAGCTGTTTTTT. This chain links TRBV4-3 with TRBJ2-2; D call uncertain. The CDR3 has 14 residues. Germline CDR1 LGHNA, CDR2 YSLEER. Trimming took off 1 base at V and 6 bases at J, with 9 bases between the two ends.

This clone has just a few counts. The rearrangement uses TRBV5-1 and TRBJ1-1; D gene uncertain. The CDR3 length is 14 residues. V lost 1 base, J lost 1 base, and 8 bases lay in between. Germline CDR1 SGHRS, CDR2 YFSETQ. The CDR3 reads CASSLFGGNTEAFF. The CDR3 DNA is TGCGCCAGCAGCTTGTTCGGAGGGAACACTGAAGCTTTCTTT.

This clone was seen more than once but under ten times. This chain joins TRBV5-4 and TRBJ2-3; the match to TRBD2 covers 8 bases. V gave up 1 base and J gave up 4 bases; unmatched junction bases: 5. The V gene's germline CDR1 is SGHNT and CDR2 YYREEE (reference sequence). The CDR3 totals 15 residues. Here the CDR3 reads CASSLIVAGPDTQYF. In DNA form, the CDR3 reads TGTGCCAGCAGCTTGATAGTAGCGGGGCCAGATACGCAGTATTTT. Together with reference TRBV5-4 and TRBJ2-3, the CDR3 gives the full variable domain: ETGVTQSPTHLIKTRGQQVTLRCSSQSGHNTVSWYQQALGQGPQFIFQYYREEENGRGNFPPRFSGLQFPNYSSELNVNALELDDSALYLCASSLIVAGPDTQYFGPGTRLTVL.

This clone came up a few times. The chain joins TRBV29-1 to TRBJ1-2, with 9 bases that match TRBD1. This CDR3 is built from 12 residues. CDR1 is SQVTM, CDR2 ANQGSEA, per germline. Trimming took 6 bases from V and 7 from J; bases not matched to a gene: 6. The CDR3: CSVGDRAAGYTF. The CDR3 coding sequence is TGCAGCGTCGGGGACAGGGCGGCTGGCTACACCTTC.

The chain is built from TRBV6-5 and TRBJ2-1; TRBD2 agrees at 8 bases. V lost 6 bases and J lost 9; bases outside the gene matches: 10. The CDR3 is made up of 14 amino acids. CDR1 is MNHEY and CDR2 is SVGAGI in the germline V gene. The CDR3 DNA is TGTGCCAGCAGCCAGAGCGGGAGCTCCGGTGAGCAGTTCTTC. Its translation: CASSQSGSSGEQFF.

There are a few counts of this clone. The rearrangement uses TRBV5-1 and TRBJ1-5; 11 bases align to TRBD1. There are 17 residues in the CDR3. CDR1 SGHRS and CDR2 YFSETQ come from the germline V gene. V lost 4 bases to trimming and J lost 6 bases; unmatched junction nucleotides: 12. CDR3 coding DNA: TGCGCCAGCAGCCCGGGACAGGGGGAGTCAGGTGGTCAGCCCCAGCATTTT. Its protein is CASSPGQGESGGQPQHF.

This clone has just a few counts. In the same sample, other DNA sequences code for this CDR3. This chain links TRBV18 with TRBJ2-5, with D possibly TRBD2 on 5 matching bases. Trimming stripped 3 bases from V and 2 bases from J, with 7 bases between. CDR1 and CDR2 (germline): KGHSH, LQKENI. The CDR3 loop spans 13 amino acids. In nucleotides, the CDR3 is TGTGCCAGCTCACCTTCGGGACAAGAGACCCAGTACTTC. This gives the protein CASSPSGQETQYF. Based on the CDR3 plus reference TRBV18 and TRBJ2-5, the full variable domain is NAGVMQNPRHLVRRRGQEARLRCSPMKGHSHVYWYRQLPEEGLKFMVYLQKENIIDESGMPKERFSAEFPKEGPSILRIQQVVRGDSAAYFCASSPSGQETQYFGPGTRLLVL.

The chain employs TRBV28 and TRBJ2-3, with D possibly matching TRBD2 (7 bases). Germline CDR1 reads MDHEN; CDR2 reads SYDVKM. The length of the CDR3 is 16 residues. Trimming shortened V by 5 bases and J by 6 bases, and 21 bases separated the two germline ends. The CDR3 here is CASSPRGRAREDTQYF. The CDR3 DNA sequence: TGTGCCAGCAGTCCGAGGGGGAGGGCCAGAGAGGATACGCAGTATTTT.

The chain has TRBV6-9 and TRBJ2-5; TRBD2 matches at 14 bases. The CDR3 loop spans 16 amino acids. Germline-derived CDR1 and CDR2 are MNHGY and SVAAGI. The V gene end was trimmed by 6 bases and the J gene end by 4 bases; junction bases not matched to a gene: 7. CDR3: CASSPTSGRGSETQYF. CDR3 nucleotide sequence: TGTGCCAGCAGCCCGACTAGCGGGAGGGGTTCAGAGACCCAGTACTTC.

The sample holds a few counts of this clone. The chain has TRBV28 and TRBJ1-2; D unresolved. The CDR3 contains 12 residues. The V and J ends lost 6 bases and 1 base respectively, with 6 bases between them. Germline-derived CDR1 and CDR2 are MDHEN and SYDVKM. In nucleotides, the CDR3 is TGTGCCAGCAGCCTTCTTAACTATGGCTACACCTTC. It specifies CASSLLNYGYTF.

The V gene is TRBV27, the J gene TRBJ2-5, with TRBD2 matching 7 bases. This CDR3 contains 15 residues. V lost 2 bases, J lost 5 bases, and 8 bases stayed unmatched. In germline, CDR1 is MNHEY, CDR2 SMNVEV (reference sequence). The CDR3 DNA follows: TGTGCCAGCAGTTTACTTTTTGGGAGGGCGGAGACCCAGTACTTC. As protein: CASSLLFGRAETQYF.

J is TRBJ1-2 and V is TRBV5-4; 8 positions agree with TRBD1. The germline V gene has CDR1 SGHNT and CDR2 YYREEE (reference sequence). The CDR3 is made up of 13 amino acids. Losses at the gene ends were 5 bases for V and 8 bases for J; bases not matched to a gene: 8. CDR3 DNA sequence: TGTGCCAGCAGTTTCGACAGGGGATGGGGCTACACCTTC. Protein product: CASSFDRGWGYTF.